These 20 T cell receptor beta chains were all obtained from the same sample, sequenced in a study of blood T cells in healthy people across ages. A second PCR, run for roughly 7 to 11 cycles, used a sample-barcoded 5' primer plus a J-beta primer mix. TCRdb ran MiXCR on the 5' RACE reads and lists one entry per CDR3 protein. The repertoire holds over 1,500,000 distinct CDR3 sequences, with roughly two fifths as singletons. The source material was blood. These receptors all come from a human donor in good health.

The chain combines TRBV5-5 with TRBJ1-2; perhaps TRBD1 as D (5 bases). Germline V CDR1 and CDR2: SGHKS, YYEKEE (reference sequence). V lost 0 bases and J lost 7, with 10 bases in between. The CDR3 contains 13 residues. The CDR3 spells CASSLESGAGYTF. CDR3 DNA sequence: TGTGCCAGCAGCTTGGAAAGCGGGGCTGGCTACACCTTC.

The gene calls are TRBV3-1 and TRBJ2-1; 7 bases map to TRBD2. The CDR3 length is 14 residues. Germline-derived CDR1 and CDR2 are LGHDT and YNNKEL (reference sequence). V lost 5 bases, J lost 5 bases, and 6 bases stayed unmatched. CDR3 coding DNA: TGTGCCAGCAGCTTAAGCGGGGTAAACAATGAGCAGTTCTTC. Its translation: CASSLSGVNNEQFF.

This chain connects TRBV5-1 to TRBJ2-1; possible D gene TRBD1, 6 bases. Looked up from germline, CDR1 is SGHRS and CDR2 is YFSETQ. Trimming took 0 bases from V and 7 from J, leaving 14 bases between them. The CDR3 contains 15 residues. The CDR3 DNA reads TGCGCCAGCAGCTTGGACGGACAGAGTAGGAATGAGCAGTTCTTC. This sequence encodes CASSLDGQSRNEQFF.

The chain joins TRBV7-9 to TRBJ1-2; D possibly corresponds to TRBD1 (5 bases). CDR3 size: 14 residues. Trimming took off 3 bases at V and 2 bases at J, with 10 bases between the two ends. Germline CDR1 SEHNR, CDR2 FQNEAQ (reference sequence). The CDR3 sequence: CASSFLRGNYGYTF. In DNA, the CDR3 is TGTGCCAGCAGCTTCTTACGGGGGAACTATGGCTACACCTTC.

This clonotype was picked up a small number of times. One end of the junction does not line up with germline, which may come from a read error. The gene calls are TRBV20-1 and TRBJ2-1; D tentatively fits TRBD1 or TRBD2 (6 bases each). The CDR3 runs to 14 residues. Germline loops: CDR1 DFQATT, CDR2 SNEGSKA (reference sequence). The chain's CDR3 is CSAGDHRGRGEQFF. CDR3 coding DNA: TGCAGTGCTGGAGATCACCGGGGGCGAGGTGAGCAGTTCTTC.

The chain uses TRBV7-2 and TRBJ2-1; 7 bases fit TRBD1. The CDR3 consists of 15 residues. CDR1 and CDR2 from the germline V gene are SGHTA and FQGNSA. J lost 4 bases, V lost 7 bases, and 10 bases had no gene match. The CDR3 sequence: CASTADRATYNEQFF. CDR3 sequence (DNA): TGTGCCAGCACCGCTGACAGGGCTACGTACAATGAGCAGTTCTTC.

The V call is TRBV4-2, the J call TRBJ1-3; TRBD1 matches 7 bases. Germline V gives CDR1 LGHNA, CDR2 YNFKEQ. This CDR3 region has 16 residues. The V gene end was trimmed by 1 base and the J gene end by 0 bases; junction bases not matched to a gene: 3. The CDR3 bases are TGTGCCAGCAGCCAAGGACAGGGTTCCTCTGGAAACACCATATATTTT. Protein sequence: CASSQGQGSSGNTIYF.

V gene TRBV7-2 combines with J gene TRBJ2-3; maybe TRBD2 (5 bases). CDR3 size: 14 residues. V dropped 3 bases and J dropped 5 bases, with 12 bases sitting between them. Germline loops: CDR1 SGHTA, CDR2 FQGNSA. CDR3 amino acids: CASSFGDSGDTQYF. CDR3 DNA sequence: TGTGCCAGCAGCTTCGGGGATTCTGGAGATACGCAGTATTTT. Supplemented by reference TRBV7-2 and TRBJ2-3, the full variable domain reads GAGVSQSPSNKVTEKGKDVELRCDPISGHTALYWYRQSLGQGLEFLIYFQGNSAPDKSGLPSDRFSAERTGGSVSTLTIQRTQQEDSAVYLCASSFGDSGDTQYFGPGTRLTVL.

As regards this clonotype: The junction departs from the called germline gene at one end, perhaps through a read error. V usage is TRBV11-1 and J usage is TRBJ2-7, with D maybe TRBD1 (5 bases). The length of the CDR3 is 15 residues. In germline, CDR1 is SGHAT, CDR2 FQDESV (reference sequence). This CDR3 reads CACSLRAGLTYGQYF. In DNA, the CDR3 is TGTGCCTGCAGCTTACGGGCAGGGTTAACCTACGGGCAGTACTTC.

This chain links TRBV24-1 with TRBJ2-4; D possibly corresponds to TRBD2 (7 bases). The J call may be faulty, since TRBJ2-7 better matches the DNA end. The CDR3 runs to 17 residues. Per germline, CDR1 KGHDR and CDR2 SFDVKD. CDR3 sequence: CATSDLGGGRVNYEQYF. In DNA, the CDR3 is TGTGCCACCAGTGATCTCGGCGGGGGCAGGGTGAACTACGAGCAGTACTTC.

This clonotype showed up just a few times. CDR3 sequence (DNA): TGTGCCAGCAGTAGCCGTTACGGGGACAGGGGGAGGCTCGACTATGGCTACACCTTC. Translation gives CASSSRYGDRGRLDYGYTF. The chain links TRBV28 to TRBJ1-2; 11 positions agree with TRBD1. The V segment lost 5 bases and the J segment 3 bases; nucleotides outside the gene matches: 17. The CDR3 runs 19 residues. Germline V gives CDR1 MDHEN, CDR2 SYDVKM.

The chain has TRBV9 and TRBJ2-2; tentatively, D is TRBD2 (6 bases). CDR1 and CDR2 (germline): SGDLS, YYNGEE. The CDR3 has 14 amino acids. V was shortened by 4 bases and J by 8 bases, with 15 bases between the two germline ends. The CDR3 coding sequence is TGTGCCAGCAGCTATGCGGAGGGGATAGGGGAGCTGTTTTTT. Translating it yields CASSYAEGIGELFF.

This clonotype was seen more than once but under ten times. The chain has TRBV5-5 and TRBJ2-7; D gene ambiguous. Germline loops: CDR1 SGHKS, CDR2 YYEKEE (reference sequence). Trimming cost V 0 bases and J 5 bases, with 15 bases left between them. There are 15 residues in the CDR3. CDR3 protein: CASSLAVTGIHEQYF. CDR3 coding DNA: TGTGCCAGCAGCTTGGCGGTGACGGGTATACACGAGCAGTACTTC.

This clonotype turned up a few times. The genes are TRBV12-3 or TRBV12-4 and TRBJ2-5; D call uncertain. The CDR3 has 13 residues. Trimming stripped 1 base from V and 7 bases from J, with 10 bases between. The CDR3 nucleotides are TGTGCCAGCAGTTTAGACGTTCGAGGGACCCAGTACTTC. It encodes CASSLDVRGTQYF.

The chain links TRBV10-3 to TRBJ1-1; 8 bases fit TRBD1. Trimming removed 8 bases from V and 9 bases from J; junction bases left unmatched: 11. The germline V gene has CDR1 ENHRY and CDR2 SYGVKD. The CDR3 runs 13 residues. CDR3 in DNA: TGTGCCATCGCCCTCAGAGACAGGGGCCAAGCTTTCTTT. Residues: CAIALRDRGQAFF.

This clonotype appeared a single time. The rearrangement uses TRBV20-1 and TRBJ2-3; D might be TRBD2 (5 bases). CDR3 length equals 12 residues. The germline V gene encodes CDR1 DFQATT and CDR2 SNEGSKA (reference sequence). Trimming left V 8 bases short and J 0 bases short, with 9 bases between. The CDR3 nucleotides are TGCAGTTCCGGGAAGAGCACAGATACGCAGTATTTT. Amino acid sequence: CSSGKSTDTQYF.

The chain links TRBV20-1 to TRBJ1-1; 10 nucleotides line up with TRBD1. V dropped 6 bases and J dropped 6; count of bases not matched to a gene: 7. Germline values: CDR1 DFQATT, CDR2 SNEGSKA (reference sequence). The CDR3 is made up of 13 amino acids. The CDR3: CSAPDRGRAEAFF. DNA for the CDR3: TGCAGTGCACCCGACAGGGGGCGAGCTGAAGCTTTCTTT.

The rearrangement uses TRBV6-4 and TRBJ2-1; no clear D gene. The CDR3 runs to 15 residues. Trimming removed 5 bases at V and 0 bases at J, with 11 bases between. Germline CDR1 and CDR2: MRHNA and SNTAGT. CDR3 DNA: TGTGCCAGCAGTCCTGATGCCAGCTCCTACAATGAGCAGTTCTTC. Amino acid sequence: CASSPDASSYNEQFF.

The V call is TRBV20-1, the J call TRBJ2-1, with 8 bases matching TRBD1. The DNA end lines up better with TRBJ2-7; the J call may be wrong. CDR1 and CDR2 from the germline V gene are DFQATT and SNEGSKA (reference sequence). The CDR3 covers 13 residues. CDR3 protein: CSAYTGGTYEQYF. CDR3 bases: TGCAGTGCTTATACAGGGGGGACCTACGAGCAGTACTTC.

The sample holds one count of this clonotype. The chain links TRBV7-2 to TRBJ1-1; D perhaps matches TRBD1 (5 bases). The CDR3 loop spans 13 amino acids. Germline V gene data show CDR1 as SGHTA and CDR2 as FQGNSA. Trimming removed 2 bases at V and 8 bases at J, with 12 bases between. The CDR3 is CASSLRGAAEAFF. Here the CDR3 DNA reads TGTGCCAGCAGCTTACGGGGCGCAGCCGAAGCTTTCTTT.